Below, 32 T cell receptor beta chains from the same sample are listed, as sequenced in a study of CD8 T cells in ankylosing spondylitis. Findings of the study overall: Apparently characteristic of ankylosing spondylitis blood was a TCR beta motif (fewer than 10 highly homologous variants).

TCRdb itself ran the 5' RACE reads through MiXCR, one entry per CDR3 protein. The table records about 450,000 distinct CDR3 sequences, roughly 26% of them present only once. For these receptors, no antigen is known. Material for sequencing was blood, either unsorted or a sorted T cell fraction (not recorded which). The receptors were sampled from a male donor with ankylosing spondylitis.

This clonotype was seen more than once but under ten times. The chain employs TRBV25-1 and TRBJ2-3; D remains ambiguous. The germline V gene encodes CDR1 MGHDK and CDR2 SYGVNS. The CDR3 is 16 residues long. Trimming cost V 4 bases and J 7 bases, with 21 bases left between them. The CDR3 here is CASSATYGGKGNTQYF. The CDR3 nucleotides read TGTGCCAGCAGTGCCACCTATGGCGGCAAAGGGAATACGCAGTATTTT.

V and J are TRBV27 and TRBJ1-1; D remains ambiguous. Trimming took off 5 bases at V and 1 base at J, with 26 bases between the two ends. This CDR3 region has 19 residues. Germline V gene lookup returns CDR1 MNHEY and CDR2 SMNVEV (reference sequence). The CDR3 coding sequence is TGTGCCAGCAGTCCTCGAACTGCGTCCCTCGGGGTGGGGAACACTGAAGCTTTCTTT. This gives the protein CASSPRTASLGVGNTEAFF.

The chain joins TRBV29-1 to TRBJ2-3, with 8 bases matching TRBD1. With V trimmed by 7 bases and J by 1 base, 7 bases remained unmatched. CDR3 length equals 14 residues. Germline CDR1 is SQVTM and CDR2 is ANQGSEA. CDR3 sequence (DNA): TGCAGCGGCCACGACAGGGGAGGCACAGATACGCAGTATTTT. This translates into CSGHDRGGTDTQYF.

This clonotype was detected a few times. The genes are TRBV19 and TRBJ1-5; D unclear. The CDR3 sequence is 13 residues long. Trimming left V 5 bases short and J 0 bases short, with 5 bases between. Germline assignment: CDR1 LNHDA and CDR2 SQIVND (reference sequence). CDR3 sequence (DNA): TGTGCCAGTAGTCGCCGTAGCAATCAGCCCCAGCATTTT. This sequence encodes CASSRRSNQPQHF.

The CDR3 DNA follows: TGTGCCAGCAGTCCGACAGGGGGCGCTGCTGGGACCCAGCATTTT. Its translation: CASSPTGGAAGTQHF. The gene calls are TRBV12-3 or TRBV12-4 and TRBJ1-5; 10 bases line up with TRBD1. The CDR3 runs 15 residues. V was pared by 5 bases and J by 11 bases, with 12 bases of the junction left unmatched.

This clonotype has only a few counts. The gene calls are TRBV5-6 and TRBJ1-1; 8 positions match TRBD1. CDR3 size: 13 residues. Losses at the gene ends were 2 bases for V and 11 bases for J; bases not matched to a gene: 8. Germline loops: CDR1 SGHDT, CDR2 YYEEEE. CDR3 nucleotides: TGTGCCAGCAGCTTCCCAGGGGGCGCAGCTGCTTTCTTT. Translation gives CASSFPGGAAAFF.

The gene calls are TRBV12-3 or TRBV12-4 and TRBJ2-3; 15 bases align to TRBD2. This CDR3 is 16 amino acids long. The ends lost 4 bases at V and 3 bases at J; junction bases unmatched: 2. CDR3 region: CASSSGTSGGTDTQYF. The CDR3 DNA follows: TGTGCCAGCAGTTCAGGGACTAGCGGGGGGACAGATACGCAGTATTTT.

This clonotype was seen a handful of times. DNA for the CDR3: TGTGCCAGCACATCCGGGAGACAGGGGGCACTTAGTGGCTACACCTTC. Translated: CASTSGRQGALSGYTF. The chain combines TRBV27 with TRBJ1-2; 10 bases map to TRBD1. CDR3 length equals 16 residues. CDR1 MNHEY and CDR2 SMNVEV come from the germline V gene (reference sequence). Trimming cost V 7 bases and J 7 bases; bases outside gene matches: 15.

In this sample, this clonotype turned up a few times. V usage is TRBV5-1 and J usage is TRBJ1-4; no clear D. Germline CDR1 and CDR2: SGHRS and YFSETQ. CDR3 length: 12 residues. Trimming stripped 0 bases from V and 7 bases from J, with 4 bases between. The CDR3 DNA reads TGCGCCAGCAGCTTGGAACGTGAAAAACTGTTTTTT. It encodes CASSLEREKLFF.

V usage is TRBV12-3 or TRBV12-4 and J usage is TRBJ2-7; D perhaps matches TRBD1 (7 bases). This CDR3 has 13 amino acids. V was pared by 7 bases and J by 4 bases, with 14 bases between. CDR3 coding DNA: TGTGCCAGCAACCAGGGGGGTTTGTACGAGCAGTACTTC. Amino acid sequence: CASNQGGLYEQYF.

This clonotype has a handful of counts. This chain joins TRBV5-1 and TRBJ2-2; D is possibly TRBD1 (6 bases). Per the germline V gene, CDR1 is SGHRS and CDR2 is YFSETQ. This CDR3 is built from 17 residues. Trimming left V 1 base short and J 3 bases short, with 16 bases between. CDR3 DNA sequence: TGCGCCAGCAGCTTGAGAGCCTCGGGACAAGACACCGGGGAGCTGTTTTTT. This translates into CASSLRASGQDTGELFF.

The genes are TRBV12-3 or TRBV12-4 and TRBJ2-1; the match to TRBD2 covers 10 bases. This CDR3 is built from 16 residues. Trimming removed 5 bases from V and 7 bases from J; junction bases left unmatched: 11. CDR3 sequence: CASSIRLAGVGNEQFF. CDR3 nucleotides: TGTGCCAGCAGTATCCGTCTAGCGGGAGTGGGGAATGAGCAGTTCTTC.

This chain uses TRBV25-1 with TRBJ2-3; 11 nucleotides line up with TRBD2. This CDR3 has 14 amino acids. V lost 10 bases and J lost 6; bases outside the gene matches: 9. Germline CDR1 reads MGHDK; CDR2 reads SYGVNS. CDR3 residues: CATKTSGSSDTQYF. CDR3 sequence (DNA): TGTGCCACTAAAACTAGCGGGAGTTCGGATACGCAGTATTTT.

The CDR3 sequence: CASSLERGLEETQYF. In DNA, the CDR3 is TGCGCCAGCAGCTTGGAGAGGGGCCTTGAAGAGACCCAGTACTTC. The chain recombines TRBV5-1 with TRBJ2-5, with D perhaps being TRBD1 or TRBD2 (5 bases each). Germline loops: CDR1 SGHRS, CDR2 YFSETQ. This CDR3 is 15 amino acids long. V lost 0 bases to trimming and J lost 3 bases, with 12 bases between them.

This clonotype has just one count. This chain links TRBV12-3 or TRBV12-4 with TRBJ2-7, with 9 bases lining up with TRBD2. CDR3 size: 14 residues. The CDR3 sequence: CASSVAGAAYEQYV. CDR3 coding DNA: TGTGCCAGCAGTGTAGCGGGAGCTGCCTACGAGCAGTACGTC.

V is TRBV20-1 and J is TRBJ2-2; D is perhaps TRBD1 (6 bases). V was shortened by 3 bases and J by 0 bases, with 8 bases between the two germline ends. The germline CDR1 and CDR2 sequences are DFQATT and SNEGSKA (reference sequence). CDR3 length: 14 residues. In nucleotides, the CDR3 is TGCAGTGCTAGCGGACAGCCGAACACCGGGGAGCTGTTTTTT. Amino acids: CSASGQPNTGELFF.

This clonotype was detected only a few times. The chain carries TRBV20-1 and TRBJ2-1; D gene uncertain. The CDR3 is 15 residues long. CDR1 is DFQATT and CDR2 is SNEGSKA in the germline V gene (reference sequence). V was pared by 3 bases and J by 4 bases, with 16 bases between. CDR3 protein: CSARGPRIMYNEQFF. The CDR3 DNA reads TGCAGTGCTAGGGGTCCGCGGATAATGTACAATGAGCAGTTCTTC.

The table lists this clonotype with a few counts. This chain joins TRBV20-1 and TRBJ1-1; 7 bases map to TRBD1. CDR1 DFQATT and CDR2 SNEGSKA come from the germline V gene (reference sequence). This CDR3 contains 15 residues. V lost 0 bases and J lost 5; bases outside the gene matches: 9. This CDR3 is CSARDTGQGETEAFF. CDR3 in DNA: TGCAGTGCTAGAGATACCGGCCAGGGGGAGACTGAAGCTTTCTTT.

This clonotype has a handful of counts. The rearrangement uses TRBV5-1 and TRBJ2-1; D call uncertain. V lost 4 bases and J 10 bases, leaving 12 bases between the germline ends. The CDR3 is 12 amino acids. The germline V gene encodes CDR1 SGHRS and CDR2 YFSETQ. This CDR3 is CASSPFLNEQFF. The CDR3 DNA reads TGCGCCAGCAGCCCCTTCCTGAACGAGCAGTTCTTC.

This sequence joins TRBV12-3 or TRBV12-4 and TRBJ2-5, with TRBD1 matching 8 bases. Trimming at V came to 3 bases and at J to 4 bases, leaving 10 bases not matched to a gene. The length of the CDR3 is 16 residues. This CDR3 reads CASSFQGQGGVETQYF. The CDR3 DNA is TGTGCCAGCAGTTTTCAAGGACAGGGTGGGGTAGAGACCCAGTACTTC.

The chain uses TRBV6-1 and TRBJ2-1, with 8 bases lining up with TRBD1. Losses at the gene ends were 6 bases for V and 8 bases for J; bases not matched to a gene: 6. Germline CDR1 reads MNHNS; CDR2 reads SASEGT. The CDR3 sequence is 13 residues long. In DNA form, the CDR3 reads TGTGCCAGCAGCTTGGACAGGGTCCATGAGCAGTTCTTC. It specifies CASSLDRVHEQFF.

The sample holds a few counts of this clonotype. The chain has TRBV19 and TRBJ2-2, with D possibly being TRBD1 (5 bases). The CDR3 runs to 13 residues. Germline V lookup: CDR1 LNHDA, CDR2 SQIVND (reference sequence). The germline V and J ends were trimmed by 3 bases and 3 bases, with 5 bases remaining between them. CDR3 amino acids: CASSIRDTGELFF. The CDR3 DNA reads TGTGCCAGTAGTATCAGGGACACCGGGGAGCTGTTTTTT. The full variable domain, in which reference TRBV19 and TRBJ2-2 provide the parts outside the CDR3, is DGGITQSPKYLFRKEGQNVTLSCEQNLNHDAMYWYRQDPGQGLRLIYYSQIVNDFQKGDIAEGYSVSREKKESFPLTVTSAQKNPTAFYLCASSIRDTGELFFGEGSRLTVL.

This clonotype was observed a handful of times. The V gene is TRBV29-1, the J gene TRBJ2-1, with D perhaps TRBD1 or TRBD2 (6 bases each). Trimming left V 8 bases short and J 10 bases short, with 21 bases between. CDR1 is SQVTM and CDR2 is ANQGSEA in the germline V gene. There are 13 residues in the CDR3. CDR3 residues: CSHSEGGIGEQFF. In DNA form, the CDR3 reads TGCAGCCACAGTGAGGGGGGAATTGGGGAGCAGTTCTTC.

J is TRBJ2-7 and V is TRBV5-5, with 12 bases identical to TRBD2. CDR3 length: 15 amino acids. CDR1 and CDR2 from the germline V gene are SGHKS and YYEKEE (reference sequence). J gave up 5 bases and V 2 bases, and 5 bases lay outside the gene matches. CDR3 region: CASSFGLAGRDEQYV. The DNA for the CDR3 is TGTGCCAGCAGCTTCGGACTAGCGGGGCGGGACGAGCAGTACGTC.

This clonotype turned up a few times. The chain uses TRBV20-1 and TRBJ1-4; D not certain. This CDR3 has 11 amino acids. CDR1 and CDR2 from the germline V gene are DFQATT and SNEGSKA (reference sequence). The V gene lost 4 bases and the J gene lost 8 bases, with 8 bases spanning the gap. The CDR3 DNA sequence: TGCAGTGCTAAGGAGGGCGAAAAACTGTTTTTT. Its translation: CSAKEGEKLFF.

The gene calls are TRBV20-1 and TRBJ2-5; D uncertain. CDR3 length: 13 residues. Germline loops: CDR1 DFQATT, CDR2 SNEGSKA (reference sequence). V lost 6 bases to trimming and J lost 4 bases, with 15 bases between them. The CDR3 DNA sequence: TGCAGTGCCCAGGTGGGTTCCGGAGAGACCCAGTACTTC. This translates into CSAQVGSGETQYF.

V usage is TRBV7-9 and J usage is TRBJ2-1; 11 bases align to TRBD1. This CDR3 spans 13 amino acids. Germline V gives CDR1 SEHNR, CDR2 FQNEAQ (reference sequence). V gave up 4 bases and J gave up 10 bases; unmatched junction bases: 3. CDR3 bases: TGTGCCAGCAGCTGGACAGGGGGCGTAGAGCAGTTCTTC. Protein: CASSWTGGVEQFF.

This clonotype is a singleton in its sample. J is TRBJ1-4 and V is TRBV5-1; D might be TRBD1 (5 bases). The CDR3 runs 14 residues. Germline V lookup: CDR1 SGHRS, CDR2 YFSETQ. Trimming took off 0 bases at V and 8 bases at J, with 11 bases between the two ends. The CDR3 DNA reads TGCGCCAGCAGCTTGGGGGACGCGCGGGAAAAACTGTTTTTT. It codes for CASSLGDAREKLFF.

This rearrangement joins TRBV29-1 to TRBJ1-1; D is unclear. Germline V gives CDR1 SQVTM, CDR2 ANQGSEA. The CDR3 covers 13 residues. With 5 bases removed from V and 0 bases from J, the gap between germline ends came to 10 bases. CDR3 loop: CSVLDAMNTEAFF. CDR3 DNA sequence: TGCAGCGTTCTTGACGCGATGAACACTGAAGCTTTCTTT. The whole variable domain, remainder taken from reference TRBV29-1 and TRBJ1-1, is SAVISQKPSRDICQRGTSLTIQCQVDSQVTMMFWYRQQPGQSLTLIATANQGSEATYESGFVIDKFPISRPNLTFSTLTVSNMSPEDSSIYLCSVLDAMNTEAFFGQGTRLTVV.

The rearrangement uses TRBV6-1 and TRBJ1-5, with D possibly being TRBD1 (5 bases). CDR1 is MNHNS, CDR2 SASEGT, per germline. This CDR3 is 16 amino acids long. Trimming pared 2 bases from V and 1 base from J, leaving 12 bases between. As DNA, the CDR3 is TGTGCCAGCAGTGAACAGGGAAGGAGAAGCAATCAGCCCCAGCATTTT. The encoded protein is CASSEQGRRSNQPQHF.

J is TRBJ2-1 and V is TRBV21-1; the table assigns TRBD2, which was not confirmed against the DNA. TRBV21-1 is tagged as a pseudogene. The CDR3 loop spans 18 amino acids. CDR3 amino acids: CASSKYVGTLAGADEQFF. The CDR3 DNA is TGTGCCAGCAGCAAATACGTAGGGACCCTAGCGGGAGCGGATGAGCAGTTCTTC.

This clonotype has just a few counts. V gene TRBV20-1 combines with J gene TRBJ2-7, with unresolved D. V gave up 3 bases and J gave up 0 bases, with 9 bases separating them. This CDR3 has 13 amino acids. Germline V lookup: CDR1 DFQATT, CDR2 SNEGSKA (reference sequence). The CDR3 is CSASTGRSYEQYF. The CDR3 coding sequence is TGCAGTGCTAGCACGGGCCGCTCCTACGAGCAGTACTTC.